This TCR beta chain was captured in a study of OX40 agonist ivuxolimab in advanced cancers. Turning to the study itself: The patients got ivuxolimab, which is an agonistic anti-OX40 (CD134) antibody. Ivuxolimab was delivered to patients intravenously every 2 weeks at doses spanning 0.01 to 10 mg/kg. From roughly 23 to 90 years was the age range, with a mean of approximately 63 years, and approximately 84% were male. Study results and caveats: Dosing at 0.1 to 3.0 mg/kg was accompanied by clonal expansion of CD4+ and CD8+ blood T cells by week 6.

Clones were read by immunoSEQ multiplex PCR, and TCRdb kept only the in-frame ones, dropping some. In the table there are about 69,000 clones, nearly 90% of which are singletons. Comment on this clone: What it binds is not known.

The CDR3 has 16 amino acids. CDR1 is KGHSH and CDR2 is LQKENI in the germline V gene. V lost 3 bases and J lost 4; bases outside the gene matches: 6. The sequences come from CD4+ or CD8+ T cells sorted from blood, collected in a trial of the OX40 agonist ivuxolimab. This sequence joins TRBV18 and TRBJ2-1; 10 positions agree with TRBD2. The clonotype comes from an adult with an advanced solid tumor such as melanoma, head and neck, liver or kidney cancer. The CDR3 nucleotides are TGTGCCAGCTCACCTGGACTAGCGGTAGTTTACAATGAGCAGTTCTTC. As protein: CASSPGLAVVYNEQFF.